The next 28 T cell receptor beta chains were all read from a single sample in a study of shared clonotypes between healthy human individuals. TCRdb keeps only in-frame clones here, not all; method: immunoSEQ multiplex PCR. The sample lists over a million clones, about 80% seen once, with about 1.5% in the top ten. Source material: memory CD4+ T cells sorted from blood. Subset: CD45RA-negative fraction. The receptors come from a man aged 18 to 30 in good health.

CDR3 nucleotides: TGTGCCAGCAGTTTAGGGGGGAGGGCAGATACGCAGTATTTT. Translating it yields CASSLGGRADTQYF. The chain employs TRBV27 and TRBJ2-3, with TRBD2 identical over 7 bases. The CDR3 sequence is 14 residues long. Germline trimming cut 2 bases from V and 4 bases from J; bases unmatched to any gene: 3. Germline values: CDR1 MNHEY, CDR2 SMNVEV (reference sequence).

This clone was counted between two and nine times. The chain combines TRBV6-1 with TRBJ1-1; D ambiguous. The germline V and J ends were trimmed by 6 bases and 1 base, with 15 bases remaining between them. This CDR3 is 15 amino acids long. Germline V gene sequence: CDR1 MNHNS, CDR2 SASEGT. CDR3 amino acids: CASSFTPDGNTEAFF. As DNA, the CDR3 is TGTGCCAGCAGCTTCACTCCGGACGGGAACACTGAAGCTTTCTTT.

This chain links TRBV10-3 with TRBJ2-4; 8 bases fit TRBD2. Losses at the gene ends were 5 bases for V and 4 bases for J; bases not matched to a gene: 7. CDR3 length: 15 residues. Germline V lookup: CDR1 ENHRY, CDR2 SYGVKD. This CDR3 reads CAISFLAGQKNIQYF. CDR3 nucleotides: TGTGCCATCAGTTTTTTAGCGGGGCAAAAAAACATTCAGTACTTC.

V is TRBV4-2 and J is TRBJ2-7, with D perhaps TRBD1 or TRBD2 (5 bases each). Germline-derived CDR1 and CDR2 are LGHNA and YNFKEQ. Trimming took 0 bases from V and 3 from J, leaving 18 bases between them. The CDR3 has 17 amino acids. This CDR3 is CASSQEEGNSYLYEQYF. The DNA of the CDR3 is TGTGCCAGCAGCCAAGAAGAGGGGAACTCATACCTCTACGAGCAGTACTTC.

V and J are TRBV11-2 and TRBJ1-1, with 7 bases fitting TRBD1. CDR3 length equals 15 residues. CDR1 is SGHAT, CDR2 FQNNGV, per germline. With V trimmed by 4 bases and J by 4 bases, 9 bases remained unmatched. This chain's CDR3 is CASSYSTGLSTEAFF. The CDR3 DNA reads TGTGCCAGCAGCTACTCGACAGGGCTGAGCACTGAAGCTTTCTTT. The complete variable domain, with remaining parts taken from reference TRBV11-2 and TRBJ1-1, reads EAGVAQSPRYKIIEKRQSVAFWCNPISGHATLYWYQQILGQGPKLLIQFQNNGVVDDSQLPKDRFSAERLKGVDSTLKIQPAKLEDSAVYLCASSYSTGLSTEAFFGQGTRLTVV.

The chain employs TRBV2 and TRBJ2-7, with TRBD2 as a possible D gene (5 bases). The V end was cut by 2 bases, the J end by 0 bases, with 8 bases between. The CDR3 has 14 residues. Per germline, CDR1 SNHLY and CDR2 FYNNEI. The CDR3 sequence: CASSEIGLSYEQYF. CDR3 coding DNA: TGTGCCAGCAGTGAAATCGGACTCTCCTACGAGCAGTACTTC.

This clone was found once. The J gene is TRBJ1-6, the V gene TRBV7-8; possible D gene TRBD1, 5 bases. Trimming pared 8 bases from V and 7 bases from J, leaving 21 bases between. This CDR3 is built from 16 residues. Germline assignment: CDR1 SGHVS and CDR2 FQNEAQ. The CDR3 DNA reads TGTGCCAGCCGCTCCGACAATCCAGGGAGGAATTCACCCCTCCACTTT. It codes for CASRSDNPGRNSPLHF.

V usage is TRBV30 and J usage is TRBJ1-4, with D possibly TRBD1 on 5 matching bases. The CDR3 is 12 residues long. Trimming took off 2 bases at V and 8 bases at J, with 9 bases between the two ends. Per the germline V gene, CDR1 is GTSNPN and CDR2 is SVGIG (reference sequence). CDR3 in DNA: TGTGCCTGGAGTACCAGGGAAGAAAAACTGTTTTTT. Protein sequence: CAWSTREEKLFF.

The chain has TRBV5-8 and TRBJ1-5; TRBD1 agrees at 9 bases. Germline lookup yields CDR1 SGHTS and CDR2 YDEGEE. V was clipped by 2 bases and J by 5 bases; unmatched bases: 11. The CDR3 has 17 residues. The CDR3 DNA follows: TGTGCCAGCAGCTTCCGGACAGGGGCAATTGGTTATCAGCCCCAGCATTTT. It specifies CASSFRTGAIGYQPQHF.

The V gene is TRBV28, the J gene TRBJ2-7; D may match TRBD1 or TRBD2 (5 bases each). CDR3 length equals 16 residues. V was cut by 1 base and J by 0 bases, with 13 bases left in between. From germline, CDR1 is MDHEN and CDR2 SYDVKM. The CDR3 sequence is CASSLSPRAGSYEQYF. The CDR3 coding sequence is TGTGCCAGCAGTTTATCCCCCAGGGCGGGCTCCTACGAGCAGTACTTC.

In nucleotides, the CDR3 is TGTGCCAGCTCACCCACAACCCCCCCCAATTCACCCCTCCACTTT. Encoded protein: CASSPTTPPNSPLHF. This chain uses TRBV18 with TRBJ1-6; D gene uncertain. The CDR3 runs 15 residues. Trimming removed 3 bases at V and 7 bases at J, with 13 bases between. CDR1 is KGHSH and CDR2 is LQKENI in the germline V gene.

The chain is built from TRBV27 and TRBJ2-7, with TRBD1 matching 8 bases. CDR1 and CDR2 (germline): MNHEY, SMNVEV (reference sequence). There are 14 residues in the CDR3. J lost 0 bases, V lost 6 bases, and 4 bases had no gene match. The CDR3 loop reads CASRDRVSSYEQYF. Written as DNA, the CDR3 is TGTGCCAGCAGGGACAGGGTAAGCTCCTACGAGCAGTACTTC.

This sequence joins TRBV11-2 and TRBJ2-7, with D possibly called TRBD1 or TRBD2 (5 bases each). The CDR3 is 16 amino acids. Trimming pared 5 bases from V and 1 base from J, leaving 18 bases between. The germline CDR1 and CDR2 sequences are SGHAT and FQNNGV. For the CDR3, the DNA is TGTGCCAGCAGCCTTCAAACCGGGACGGCTTCCTACGAGCAGTACTTC. Encoded protein: CASSLQTGTASYEQYF.

The chain is built from TRBV7-9 and TRBJ2-2; D ambiguous. V was trimmed by 4 bases and J by 2 bases, leaving 11 bases between them. The CDR3 runs 15 residues. Per the germline V gene, CDR1 is SEHNR and CDR2 is FQNEAQ (reference sequence). Here the CDR3 reads CASSYLRDNTGELFF. The CDR3 DNA is TGTGCCAGCAGCTATTTGCGCGATAACACCGGGGAGCTGTTTTTT. Drawing the rest from reference TRBV7-9 and TRBJ2-2, the complete variable domain is DTGVSQNPRHKITKRGQNVTFRCDPISEHNRLYWYRQTLGQGPEFLTYFQNEAQLEKSRLLSDRFSAERPKGSFSTLEIQRTEQGDSAMYLCASSYLRDNTGELFFGEGSRLTVL.

This sequence joins TRBV9 and TRBJ1-1; a possible D gene is TRBD1 (5 bases). Germline CDR1 and CDR2: SGDLS and YYNGEE. This CDR3 spans 15 amino acids. Trimming pared 4 bases from V and 2 bases from J, leaving 15 bases between. The CDR3 coding sequence is TGTGCCAGCAGCCCAAGCGGGGGAGCAAACACTGAAGCTTTCTTT. Encoded protein: CASSPSGGANTEAFF.

The chain recombines TRBV4-1 with TRBJ1-2; D is possibly TRBD1 (5 bases). Trimming removed 4 bases from V and 2 bases from J, with 20 bases in between. CDR3 length: 17 amino acids. CDR1 is MGHRA, CDR2 YSYEKL, per germline. CDR3 residues: CASSPGGGPAGNYGYTF. The CDR3 DNA is TGCGCCAGCAGCCCAGGCGGTGGACCGGCAGGGAACTATGGCTACACCTTC.

The chain employs TRBV18 and TRBJ2-5; D remains unclear. Germline CDR1 is KGHSH and CDR2 is LQKENI. The CDR3 totals 13 residues. V lost 4 bases and J lost 2, with 8 bases in between. CDR3 bases: TGTGCCAGCTCACGAAGCGATCAAGAGACCCAGTACTTC. It translates to CASSRSDQETQYF.

Only one count was recorded for this clone. V gene TRBV21-1 combines with J gene TRBJ1-5. TRBV21-1 is a documented pseudogene. CDR3 length: 14 amino acids. CDR3 amino acids: CASSTTLTNQPQHF. CDR3 DNA: TGTGCCAGCTCGACGACCTTAACCAATCAGCCCCAGCATTTT.

This clone was recorded a few times. The rearrangement uses TRBV6-5 and TRBJ1-1; D is possibly TRBD1 (6 bases). Germline lookup yields CDR1 MNHEY and CDR2 SVGAGI. The germline V and J ends were trimmed by 2 bases and 7 bases, with 8 bases remaining between them. The CDR3 is 12 amino acids. The CDR3 reads CASSYEQGEAFF. The CDR3 DNA reads as TGTGCCAGCAGTTACGAACAGGGTGAAGCTTTCTTT.

V gene TRBV9 combines with J gene TRBJ1-5; D might be TRBD1 (6 bases). Trimming cost V 4 bases and J 4 bases, with 15 bases left between them. Germline V lookup: CDR1 SGDLS, CDR2 YYNGEE. This CDR3 region has 15 residues. CDR3 DNA: TGTGCCAGCAGCCCCCAGGACAGTAAGAATCAGCCCCAGCATTTT. Protein sequence: CASSPQDSKNQPQHF.

The chain carries TRBV6-1 and TRBJ2-2; D remains unclear. The V gene lost 11 bases and the J gene lost 5 bases, with 9 bases spanning the gap. CDR3 length: 11 residues. CDR1 and CDR2 (germline): MNHNS, SASEGT. CDR3 DNA: TGTGCCCATGGTAGGACCGGGGAGCTGTTTTTT. Its translation is CAHGRTGELFF.

V usage is TRBV30 and J usage is TRBJ1-1, with 7 bases that match TRBD1. The CDR3 contains 13 residues. Unmatched junction bases numbered 6, after V lost 1 base and J lost 7 bases. Looked up from germline, CDR1 is GTSNPN and CDR2 is SVGIG (reference sequence). The CDR3 bases are TGTGCCTGGAGTGCGGAGGGGGACAGTGAAGCTTTCTTT. It yields the protein CAWSAEGDSEAFF. Complete variable domain (other parts from reference TRBV30 and TRBJ1-1): SQTIHQWPATLVQPVGSPLSLECTVEGTSNPNLYWYRQAAGRGLQLLFYSVGIGQISSEVPQNLSASRPQDRQFILSSKKLLLSDSGFYLCAWSAEGDSEAFFGQGTRLTVV.

The chain is built from TRBV6-5 and TRBJ2-1; D may be TRBD2 (6 bases). The CDR3 is 16 amino acids. V was clipped by 4 bases and J by 9 bases, with 22 bases between them. Looked up from germline, CDR1 is MNHEY and CDR2 is SVGAGI. In DNA, the CDR3 is TGTGCCAGCAGTTCCGCCACCCTGGGGGGTGCGAGTGAGCAGTTCTTC. This encodes CASSSATLGGASEQFF.

The gene calls are TRBV6-5 and TRBJ1-1; D not resolved. The CDR3 is 13 residues long. Germline V gene sequence: CDR1 MNHEY, CDR2 SVGAGI. The V gene lost 6 bases and the J gene lost 4 bases, with 12 bases spanning the gap. The DNA for the CDR3 is TGTGCCAGCAGCGAGACCCGCGCCACTGAAGCTTTCTTT. Translating gives CASSETRATEAFF.

The J gene is TRBJ1-3, the V gene TRBV6-1; 9 bases are shared with TRBD1. Germline lookup yields CDR1 MNHNS and CDR2 SASEGT. The ends lost 7 bases at V and 7 bases at J; junction bases unmatched: 8. This CDR3 spans 14 amino acids. CDR3 sequence reads: CASTFTGGANTIYF. The CDR3 DNA follows: TGTGCCAGCACGTTCACAGGGGGCGCGAACACCATATATTTT.

This rearrangement joins TRBV7-8 to TRBJ2-7; D remains ambiguous. V was clipped by 0 bases and J by 5 bases, with 17 bases between them. Germline assignment: CDR1 SGHVS and CDR2 FQNEAQ. The CDR3 totals 16 residues. The CDR3 DNA is TGTGCCAGCAGCTTAGCGGGTCAGGCCCAACCCCACGAGCAGTACTTC. Amino acid sequence: CASSLAGQAQPHEQYF.

The genes are TRBV29-1 and TRBJ2-1; 9 bases agree with TRBD2. The CDR3 consists of 15 residues. V gave up 5 bases and J gave up 1 base; unmatched junction bases: 6. From germline, CDR1 is SQVTM and CDR2 ANQGSEA. The CDR3 DNA reads TGCAGCGTTCCTAGAAGCGGGGGGTCCTACAATGAGCAGTTCTTC. The encoded protein is CSVPRSGGSYNEQFF.

The chain joins TRBV7-9 to TRBJ1-5; 7 bases align to TRBD1. CDR1 and CDR2 from the germline V gene are SEHNR and FQNEAQ (reference sequence). Trimming took 4 bases from V and 3 from J; bases not matched to a gene: 6. The CDR3 spans 15 residues. CDR3 in DNA: TGTGCCAGCAGCTCTAGGGGACAGCTCAATCAGCCCCAGCATTTT. It translates to CASSSRGQLNQPQHF.